This T cell receptor beta chain was recovered during a study of memory CD4+ T cells and cytomegalovirus serostatus. Single viable CD3+CD4+CD8-CD45RO+ cells were sorted as the memory CD4+ T cells. Serostatus was set by detecting CMV pp150, pp28, p38, p52 IgG. V was shortened by 0 bases and J by 1 base, with 12 bases between the two germline ends. This CDR3 is built from 15 residues. Germline assignment: CDR1 GTSNPN and CDR2 SVGIG (reference sequence). This clone appeared a few times. Authors' analysis steps: Out-of-frame sequences were removed, leaving 2,204,828 distinct TCRbeta sequences. Measured with immunoSEQ multiplex PCR; TCRdb has only the in-frame clones, and not every one. V and J calls and clone size are copied from that table; D and trimming were computed from the DNA. The sample holds about 75,000 clones, 75% to 85% seen once.

V is TRBV30 and J is TRBJ2-5; D possibly uses TRBD1 or TRBD2 (5 bases each). The sequence derives from an adult in good health and CMV-seropositive. Sequenced material: memory CD4+ T cells from blood. The CDR3 loop reads CAWSVRSGPQETQYF. The DNA of the CDR3 is TGTGCCTGGAGTGTACGATCGGGACCCCAAGAGACCCAGTACTTC.